This record covers a single T cell receptor beta chain. V trimming: 3 bases; J trimming: 0 bases; junction bases outside the gene matches: 8. Germline V lookup: CDR1 SGHDN, CDR2 FVKESK. The CDR3 contains 17 residues. The entry originates in a study of blood T cell repertoires in COVID-19. Original handling: Estimation of nucleated cell counts relied on the amplification of reference gene primers. Produced via immunoSEQ multiplex PCR; TCRdb's table is partial and in-frame only. V, J and clone size reflect that table, while D and trimming were determined from the DNA. The sample lists over 250,000 clones; roughly 90% were seen once.

What was sequenced was peripheral blood. J is TRBJ1-1 and V is TRBV14; TRBD1 matches 9 bases. This clonotype originated in a woman younger than 45 with acute or convalescent COVID-19. The CDR3 DNA reads as TGTGCCAGCAGCCAGCGCGACAGGGGGTGGATGAACACTGAAGCTTTCTTT. This gives the protein CASSQRDRGWMNTEAFF. Filled out from reference TRBV14 and TRBJ1-1, the complete variable domain reads EAGVTQFPSHSVIEKGQTVTLRCDPISGHDNLYWYRRVMGKEIKFLLHFVKESKQDESGMPNNRFLAERTGGTYSTLKVQPAELEDSGVYFCASSQRDRGWMNTEAFFGQGTRLTVV.